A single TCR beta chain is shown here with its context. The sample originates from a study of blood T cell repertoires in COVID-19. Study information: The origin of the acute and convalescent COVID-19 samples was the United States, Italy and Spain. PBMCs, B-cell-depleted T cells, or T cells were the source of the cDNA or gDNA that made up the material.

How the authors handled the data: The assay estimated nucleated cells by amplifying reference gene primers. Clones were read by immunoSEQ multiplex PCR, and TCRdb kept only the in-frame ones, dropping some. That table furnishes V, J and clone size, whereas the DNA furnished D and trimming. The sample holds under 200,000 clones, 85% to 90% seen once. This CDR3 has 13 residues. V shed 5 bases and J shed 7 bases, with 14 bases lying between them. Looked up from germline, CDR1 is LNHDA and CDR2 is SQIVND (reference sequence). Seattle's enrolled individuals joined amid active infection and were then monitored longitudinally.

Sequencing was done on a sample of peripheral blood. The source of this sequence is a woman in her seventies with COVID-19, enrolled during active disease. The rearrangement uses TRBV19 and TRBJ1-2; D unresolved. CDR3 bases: TGTGCCAGTAGTCTTCCAGATTCGGGTGGCTACACCTTC. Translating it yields CASSLPDSGGYTF.